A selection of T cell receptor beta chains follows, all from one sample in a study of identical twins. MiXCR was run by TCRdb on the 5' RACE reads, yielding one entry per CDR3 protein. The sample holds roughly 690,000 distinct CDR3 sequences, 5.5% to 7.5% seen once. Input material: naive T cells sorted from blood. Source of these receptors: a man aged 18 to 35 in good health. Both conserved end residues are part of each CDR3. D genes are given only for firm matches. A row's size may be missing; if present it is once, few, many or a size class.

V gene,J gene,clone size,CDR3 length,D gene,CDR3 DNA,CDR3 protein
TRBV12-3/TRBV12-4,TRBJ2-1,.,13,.,TGTGCCAGCATTGTCGCAGGAGACAATGAGCAGTTCTTC,CASIVAGDNEQFF
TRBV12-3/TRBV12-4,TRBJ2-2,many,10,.,TGTGCCAGCAGTCGCGGGGAGCTGTTTTTT,CASSRGELFF
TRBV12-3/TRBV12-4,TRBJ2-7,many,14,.,TGTGCCAGCAGCCCCGACAGTTCTGGCTACGAGCAGTACTTC,CASSPDSSGYEQYF
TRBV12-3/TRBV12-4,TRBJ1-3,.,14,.,TGTGCCAGCGGTAGGCTGGCGACTGGAAACACCATATATTTT,CASGRLATGNTIYF
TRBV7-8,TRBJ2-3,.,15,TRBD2,TGTGCCAGCGGGGGTGGCGGGAGGTTGAGAGATACGCAGTATTTT,CASGGGGRLRDTQYF
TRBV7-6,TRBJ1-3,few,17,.,TGTGCCAGCAGCTCCCTAACTACAGCAAGCTCTGGAAACACCATATATTTT,CASSSLTTASSGNTIYF
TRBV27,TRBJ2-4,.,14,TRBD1,TGTGCCAGCAGTTTGACAGGGTACAAAAACATTCAGTACTTC,CASSLTGYKNIQYF
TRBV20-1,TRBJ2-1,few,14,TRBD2,TGCAGTGCTAGTGGACTAGCGAGCATCCGTGAGCAGTTCTTC,CSASGLASIREQFF
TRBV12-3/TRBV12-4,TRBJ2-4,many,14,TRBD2,TGTGCCAGCAGTTCGGGGGGGGCGGGGGCTGAGGGCAACTTC,CASSSGGAGAEGNF
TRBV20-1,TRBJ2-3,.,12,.,TGCAGTGCTAGAGTCTCTATAGATACGCAGTATTTT,CSARVSIDTQYF
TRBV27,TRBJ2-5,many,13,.,TGTGCCAGCAGTTCTTCCCCCGGTGAGACCCAGTACTTC,CASSSSPGETQYF
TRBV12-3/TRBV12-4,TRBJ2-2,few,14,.,TGTGCCAGCAGTTTTGGACTCGACTCGGGGGAGCTGTTTTTT,CASSFGLDSGELFF
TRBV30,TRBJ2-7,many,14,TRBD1,TGTGCCTGGAATTCCGGGACAGGGGGCAACGAGCAGTACTTC,CAWNSGTGGNEQYF
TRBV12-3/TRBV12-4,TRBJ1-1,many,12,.,TGTGCCAGCAGAGAACCGCGCACTGAAGCTTTCTTT,CASREPRTEAFF
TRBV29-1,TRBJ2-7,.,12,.,TGCAGCGCCGAGATGAGGAACTTGGGCCTGTACTTC,CSAEMRNLGLYF
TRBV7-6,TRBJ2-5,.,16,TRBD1,TGTGCCAGCAGCCCGATGGGACAGGGGGCGAAAAAGACCCAGTACTTC,CASSPMGQGAKKTQYF
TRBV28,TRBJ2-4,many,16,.,TGTGCCAGCAGTCTAAGCGGACAGCTAGCCAAAAACATTCAGTACTTC,CASSLSGQLAKNIQYF
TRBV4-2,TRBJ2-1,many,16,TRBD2,TGTGCCAGCAGCCTAGGGACTAGCGGGAGTTCTATTGAGCAGTTCTTC,CASSLGTSGSSIEQFF
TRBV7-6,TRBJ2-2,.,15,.,TGTGCCAGCAGCTCTGAGACCCGGTTCGTCGGGGAGCTGTTTTTT,CASSSETRFVGELFF
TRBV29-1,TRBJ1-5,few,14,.,TGCAGCGTGACTACAGGGATCAGCAATCAGCCCCAGCATTTT,CSVTTGISNQPQHF
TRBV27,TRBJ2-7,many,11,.,TGTGCCAGCAGTTTGCCCCCCGAGCAGTACTTC,CASSLPPEQYF
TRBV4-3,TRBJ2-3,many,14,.,TGCGCCAGCAGCCCCACCGCCTACACAGATACGCAGTATTTT,CASSPTAYTDTQYF
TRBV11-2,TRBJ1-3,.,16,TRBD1,TGTGCCAGCAGTCACGGACAGGCCCGCTCTGGAAACACCATATATTTT,CASSHGQARSGNTIYF
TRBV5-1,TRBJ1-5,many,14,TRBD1,TGCGCCAGCAGCATCGGGACAGGGGATCAGCCCCAGCATTTT,CASSIGTGDQPQHF
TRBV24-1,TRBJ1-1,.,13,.,TGTGCCACCAGTGCTCTCCGGGGCACTGAAGCTTTCTTT,CATSALRGTEAFF
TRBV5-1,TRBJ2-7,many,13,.,TGCGCCAGCAGCTTGGACGGATCCTACGAGCAGTACTTC,CASSLDGSYEQYF
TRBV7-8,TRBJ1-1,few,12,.,TGTGCCAGCAGCTTAGGTTGGTCTGAAGCTTTCTTT,CASSLGWSEAFF
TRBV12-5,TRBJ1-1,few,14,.,TGTGCTAGTGCCCTTTCTGAAGTGAACACTGAAGCTTTCTTT,CASALSEVNTEAFF
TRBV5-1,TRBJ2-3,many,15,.,TGCGCCAGCAGCTTGGTTCAGGCCAGCACAGATACGCAGTATTTT,CASSLVQASTDTQYF
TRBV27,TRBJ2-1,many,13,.,TGTGCCAGCACCATGGACTTCGGCGGTGAGCAGTTCTTC,CASTMDFGGEQFF
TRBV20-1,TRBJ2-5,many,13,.,TGCAGTGCTAGGACCCTGGGGGAAGAGACCCAGTACTTC,CSARTLGEETQYF
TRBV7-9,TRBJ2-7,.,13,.,TGTGCCAGCAGCTCCAGGGAAAGCTACGAGCAGTACTTC,CASSSRESYEQYF
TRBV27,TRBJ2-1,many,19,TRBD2,TGTGCCAGCAGTTTAGTATACAGGGGTGGGACTAGCGGCTACAATGAGCAGTTCTTC,CASSLVYRGGTSGYNEQFF
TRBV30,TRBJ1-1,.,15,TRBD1,TGTGCCTGGAGTCCTGAGGGACAGGGGAGGACTGAAGCTTTCTTT,CAWSPEGQGRTEAFF
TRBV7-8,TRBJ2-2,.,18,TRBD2,TGTGCCAGCAGCTTAGGTTCCCCTAGCGGGTCCCGACTGGGGGAGCTGTTTTTT,CASSLGSPSGSRLGELFF
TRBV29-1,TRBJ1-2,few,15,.,TGCAGCGTTAAGGGGGGGGATCCAGGTCACTATGGCTACACCTTC,CSVKGGDPGHYGYTF
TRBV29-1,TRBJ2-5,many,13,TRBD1,TGCAGCCTCCGGGACAGCGACCAAGAGACCCAGTACTTC,CSLRDSDQETQYF
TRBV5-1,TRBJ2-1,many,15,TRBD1,TGCGCCAGCAGCTTTGGGACAGGGGGCTACAATGAGCAGTTCTTC,CASSFGTGGYNEQFF
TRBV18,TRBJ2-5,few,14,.,TGTGCCAGCTCACCGGACAAAGTGGCAGAGACCCAGTACTTC,CASSPDKVAETQYF
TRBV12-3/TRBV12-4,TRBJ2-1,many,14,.,TGTGCCAGCAGTACGGGACACTTGAGCAATGAGCAGTTCTTC,CASSTGHLSNEQFF
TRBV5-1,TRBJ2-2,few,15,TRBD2,TGCGCCAGCAGCAAGCTAGCGGGAGAGGCCGGGGAGCTGTTTTTT,CASSKLAGEAGELFF
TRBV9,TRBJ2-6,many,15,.,TGTGCCAGCAGCGCCGGGGTCTTCAAGGCCAACGTCCTGACTTTC,CASSAGVFKANVLTF
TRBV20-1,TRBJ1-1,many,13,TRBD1,TGCAGTGCTAGAGAGGGGACAGGGTTCGGGGCTTTCTTT,CSAREGTGFGAFF
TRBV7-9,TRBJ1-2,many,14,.,TGTGCCAGCACCCTCTTTGGGGCCCACTATGGCTACACCTTC,CASTLFGAHYGYTF
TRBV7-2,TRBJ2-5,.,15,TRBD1,TGTGCCAGCAGCCCGAGGACAGGGGGATGGGAGACCCAGTACTTC,CASSPRTGGWETQYF
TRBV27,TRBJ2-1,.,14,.,TGTGCCAGCAGGAAAATAACAGGGCTCAATGAGCAGTTCTTC,CASRKITGLNEQFF
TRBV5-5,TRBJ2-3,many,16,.,TGTGCCAGCAGCTTCCGGTGGGAGCTAAGGTCAGATACGCAGTATTTT,CASSFRWELRSDTQYF
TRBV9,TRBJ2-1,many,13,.,TGTGCCAGCAGCGTAGATCTCCCGGATGAGCAGTTCTTC,CASSVDLPDEQFF
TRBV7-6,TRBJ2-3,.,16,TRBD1,TGTGCCAGCAGCTTGACGACAGGGGGAAGGACAGATACGCAGTATTTT,CASSLTTGGRTDTQYF
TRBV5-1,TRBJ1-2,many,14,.,TGCGCCAGCAGCTCAGGGCCAGTAGAGTATGGCTACACCTTC,CASSSGPVEYGYTF
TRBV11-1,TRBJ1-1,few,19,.,TGTGCCAGCACCCAAGGAGGGAAAGGGGACCGACATATGAACACTGAAGCTTTCTTT,CASTQGGKGDRHMNTEAFF